The clone carrying this T cell receptor (beta chain) was detected once. The CDR3 is 15 residues long. Germline V CDR1 and CDR2: SGHTA, FQGTGA. V was clipped by 5 bases and J by 2 bases; unmatched bases: 7. The study recruited people aged roughly 18 to 89 years across some 23 US areas. The sample originates from a study of blood T cell repertoires in COVID-19. Looking at the study overall: There were acute and convalescent COVID-19 samples, and they came from the United States, Italy and Spain.

Per the authors' pipeline: It was from reference gene primer amplification that nucleated cell counts were estimated. TCRdb's copy holds only in-frame clones and misses some; the assay was immunoSEQ multiplex PCR. The D gene and trimming were derived from the DNA, and the V and J assignments and clone size from that table. The sample shows fewer than 350,000 clones, roughly 93% of them seen only once. Sequencing input: PBMCs or T cells enriched from blood (not recorded which). This chain joins TRBV7-3 and TRBJ2-3; TRBD1 agrees at 7 bases. This sequence was found in a woman aged 40 to 50 with acute COVID-19. For the CDR3, the DNA is TGTGCCAGCAGCCCAATGACAGGGTTCACAGATACGCAGTATTTT. It encodes CASSPMTGFTDTQYF.